The 32 T cell receptor beta chains listed next were all sequenced from one sample in a study of CD8+ T cells in alopecia areata. RNA was extracted and reverse transcribed into cDNA as the sequencing template. Method: immunoSEQ multiplex PCR; TCRdb's copy keeps in-frame clones and lacks some. Among 150,000 to 200,000 clones listed, around three fifths were seen once. Here the sequenced sample was CD4+ T cells sorted from blood, taken at week 0. These TCRs come from a human donor with alopecia areata.

This clone turned up a few times. This chain connects TRBV29-1 to TRBJ2-7, with TRBD2 as a possible D gene (6 bases). The V and J ends lost 1 base and 2 bases respectively, with 6 bases between them. The germline gives CDR1 SQVTM, CDR2 ANQGSEA. The CDR3 spans 12 residues. This chain's CDR3 is CSVEAGAYEQYF. The CDR3 DNA follows: TGCAGCGTTGAAGCGGGGGCCTACGAGCAGTACTTC.

The chain couples TRBV11-2 to TRBJ1-6; no firm D call. The CDR3 has 14 residues. Germline assignment: CDR1 SGHAT and CDR2 FQNNGV. The V end lost 2 bases, the J end lost 3 bases, and 5 bases lay between the germline ends. CDR3 nucleotides: TGTGCCAGCAGCTTACAAAACTATAATTCACCCCTCCACTTT. Protein product: CASSLQNYNSPLHF. Variable domain in full (rest from reference TRBV11-2 and TRBJ1-6): EAGVAQSPRYKIIEKRQSVAFWCNPISGHATLYWYQQILGQGPKLLIQFQNNGVVDDSQLPKDRFSAERLKGVDSTLKIQPAKLEDSAVYLCASSLQNYNSPLHFGNGTRLTVT.

The V call is TRBV29-1, the J call TRBJ1-4; TRBD1 aligns across 7 bases. The length of the CDR3 is 14 residues. The V gene's germline CDR1 is SQVTM and CDR2 ANQGSEA. The V and J ends lost 7 bases and 6 bases, in that order; junction bases with no gene match: 11. The CDR3 loop reads CSARPTGDHEKLFF. CDR3 DNA: TGCAGCGCCCGACCCACAGGGGATCATGAAAAACTGTTTTTT.

This clone has a handful of counts. The chain joins TRBV30 to TRBJ1-5; TRBD1 matches at 7 bases. The CDR3 totals 15 residues. V lost 0 bases, J lost 4 bases, and 6 bases stayed unmatched. CDR1 and CDR2 from the germline V gene are GTSNPN and SVGIG (reference sequence). This chain's CDR3 is CAWSVAGQLNQPQHF. The CDR3 coding sequence is TGTGCCTGGAGTGTAGCGGGACAGCTAAATCAGCCCCAGCATTTT.

V usage is TRBV30 and J usage is TRBJ2-3; 10 bases fit TRBD1. With V trimmed by 2 bases and J by 4 bases, 6 bases remained unmatched. Germline V gene sequence: CDR1 GTSNPN, CDR2 SVGIG (reference sequence). The CDR3 consists of 15 residues. CDR3 protein: CAWSFRTGGSDTQYF. The CDR3 DNA follows: TGTGCCTGGAGTTTTAGGACAGGGGGATCAGATACGCAGTATTTT.

The chain links TRBV6-5 to TRBJ2-7, with D unresolved. This CDR3 is built from 14 residues. Per the germline V gene, CDR1 is MNHEY and CDR2 is SVGAGI. V was shortened by 6 bases and J by 1 base, with 13 bases between the two germline ends. CDR3 sequence: CASRASRNSYEQYF. CDR3 nucleotide sequence: TGTGCCAGCAGGGCGTCCCGAAATTCCTACGAGCAGTACTTC.

J is TRBJ2-5 and V is TRBV29-1; 10 bases match TRBD1. With the DNA end fitting TRBJ2-7 better, the J assignment may be wrong. The CDR3 is made up of 13 amino acids. From germline, CDR1 is SQVTM and CDR2 ANQGSEA. For the CDR3, the DNA is TGCAGCGTTAGAAGACAGGGGGCGTACGAGCAGTACTTC. Its protein is CSVRRQGAYEQYF.

Only a few counts were recorded for this clone. The CDR3, as DNA: TGCAGCGTTGGCCACAGCCAAATGAACACTGAAGCTTTCTTT. Translating gives CSVGHSQMNTEAFF. The genes are TRBV29-1 and TRBJ1-1, with D uncertain. The CDR3 runs to 14 residues. Trimming stripped 4 bases from V and 0 bases from J, with 12 bases between. Germline CDR1 reads SQVTM; CDR2 reads ANQGSEA.

The chain uses TRBV2 and TRBJ2-1; D is undetermined. Germline-derived CDR1 and CDR2 are SNHLY and FYNNEI. This CDR3 spans 14 amino acids. Trimming pared 4 bases from V and 2 bases from J, leaving 9 bases between. The CDR3: CASSVGQAYNEQFF. The CDR3 bases are TGTGCCAGCAGTGTCGGCCAGGCCTACAATGAGCAGTTCTTC.

V usage is TRBV9 and J usage is TRBJ2-3, with 9 bases matching TRBD2. Germline loops: CDR1 SGDLS, CDR2 YYNGEE. This CDR3 contains 14 residues. V lost 5 bases, J lost 1 base, and 2 bases stayed unmatched. The CDR3: CASRPSGGTDTQYF. CDR3 sequence (DNA): TGTGCCAGCAGGCCTAGCGGGGGCACAGATACGCAGTATTTT.

The chain uses TRBV29-1 and TRBJ2-7, with 7 bases identical to TRBD2. The CDR3 spans 14 residues. Germline assignment: CDR1 SQVTM and CDR2 ANQGSEA. The J segment lost 2 bases and the V segment lost 3 bases, leaving 7 bases of the junction unmatched. CDR3: CSVDVSGTTYEQYF. The CDR3 bases are TGCAGCGTTGATGTTTCGGGGACTACCTACGAGCAGTACTTC.

CDR3 protein: CASTNLAGNGEQYF. The CDR3 bases are TGTGCCAGCACGAATCTAGCGGGGAACGGCGAGCAGTACTTC. The gene calls are TRBV2 and TRBJ2-7, with 9 bases lining up with TRBD2. Germline V gene data show CDR1 as SNHLY and CDR2 as FYNNEI. Trimming at V came to 7 bases and at J to 6 bases, leaving 10 bases not matched to a gene. The CDR3 is 14 residues long.

V usage is TRBV19 and J usage is TRBJ2-1, with 7 positions matching TRBD2. The junction had 8 bases not matched to a gene; V was cut back by 5 bases and J by 7 bases. CDR1 and CDR2 from the germline V gene are LNHDA and SQIVND (reference sequence). The CDR3 extends over 14 amino acids. In DNA form, the CDR3 reads TGTGCCAGTAGTGACTGGGGGGGTGAGAATGAGCAGTTCTTC. This encodes CASSDWGGENEQFF. Drawing the rest from reference TRBV19 and TRBJ2-1, the complete variable domain is DGGITQSPKYLFRKEGQNVTLSCEQNLNHDAMYWYRQDPGQGLRLIYYSQIVNDFQKGDIAEGYSVSREKKESFPLTVTSAQKNPTAFYLCASSDWGGENEQFFGPGTRLTVL.

The J gene is TRBJ2-6, the V gene TRBV27, with TRBD1 as a possible D gene (6 bases). Germline CDR1 is MNHEY and CDR2 is SMNVEV (reference sequence). The CDR3 spans 16 residues. Between the trimmed V and J ends, which lost 6 bases and 4 bases, there was a span of 16 bases. The DNA of the CDR3 is TGTGCCAGCAGGGACCAGGGGCACCCGGGGGCCAACGTCCTGACTTTC. Its protein is CASRDQGHPGANVLTF.

The V call is TRBV29-1, the J call TRBJ1-1; TRBD1 aligns across 7 bases. This CDR3 has 14 amino acids. Per the germline V gene, CDR1 is SQVTM and CDR2 is ANQGSEA. Unmatched junction bases numbered 10, after V lost 4 bases and J lost 5 bases. CDR3 DNA: TGCAGCGTTGCCCTCCGACAGGGTGAGACTGAAGCTTTCTTT. It specifies CSVALRQGETEAFF.

This chain links TRBV6-1 with TRBJ2-7; 8 bases are shared with TRBD1. The germline gives CDR1 MNHNS, CDR2 SASEGT. The CDR3 spans 15 residues. V shed 5 bases and J 6 bases; nucleotides not matched to a gene: 12. The CDR3 nucleotides read TGTGCCAGCAGTCAACCGGGACAGGCCAATCCCGAGCAGTACTTC. It yields the protein CASSQPGQANPEQYF.

This clone was detected a few times. This chain joins TRBV4-1 and TRBJ2-1, with 12 bases lining up with TRBD1. The length of the CDR3 is 16 residues. V lost 6 bases, J lost 7 bases, and 10 bases stayed unmatched. Germline-derived CDR1 and CDR2 are MGHRA and YSYEKL. The CDR3 sequence: CASRISGTGGTNEQFF. CDR3 sequence (DNA): TGCGCCAGCAGAATTTCCGGGACAGGGGGCACAAATGAGCAGTTCTTC.

The J gene is TRBJ1-4, the V gene TRBV29-1, with TRBD1 matching over 7 bases. From germline, CDR1 is SQVTM and CDR2 ANQGSEA. The V and J ends lost 7 bases and 2 bases, in that order; junction bases with no gene match: 1. CDR3 length: 12 residues. The CDR3 sequence is CSGGGTNEKLFF. Written as DNA, the CDR3 is TGCAGCGGAGGGGGCACTAATGAAAAACTGTTTTTT.

This clone was seen a few times. The V and J genes are TRBV4-1 and TRBJ1-5; D perhaps matches TRBD1 (6 bases). This CDR3 is built from 16 residues. Per the germline V gene, CDR1 is MGHRA and CDR2 is YSYEKL. V gave up 2 bases and J gave up 2 bases, with 13 bases separating them. This CDR3 reads CASSQNQGTGNQPQHF. CDR3 DNA: TGCGCCAGCAGCCAAAATCAGGGGACGGGCAATCAGCCCCAGCATTTT.

The rearrangement uses TRBV10-3 and TRBJ2-6; D unresolved. CDR3 length: 15 amino acids. The V gene's germline CDR1 is ENHRY and CDR2 SYGVKD. With 4 bases removed from V and 0 bases from J, the gap between germline ends came to 7 bases. DNA of the CDR3: TGTGCCATCAGTGGGGTCAACTCTGGGGCCAACGTCCTGACTTTC. This translates into CAISGVNSGANVLTF.

The chain recombines TRBV7-9 with TRBJ2-2; D ambiguous. Germline values: CDR1 SEHNR, CDR2 FQNEAQ (reference sequence). Trimming took 5 bases from V and 1 from J, leaving 11 bases between them. This CDR3 spans 15 amino acids. The CDR3 nucleotides are TGTGCCAGCAGCCCCCGTCGACGGAACACCGGGGAGCTGTTTTTT. Its translation: CASSPRRRNTGELFF.

Remarks on this clone: Additional DNA sequences in this sample encode the identical CDR3. V usage is TRBV5-1 and J usage is TRBJ2-3; no clear D gene. Trimming took off 0 bases at V and 1 base at J, with 3 bases between the two ends. Germline loops: CDR1 SGHRS, CDR2 YFSETQ. The CDR3 sequence is 13 residues long. The CDR3 reads CASSLEGTDTQYF. CDR3 nucleotides: TGCGCCAGCAGCTTGGAGGGCACAGATACGCAGTATTTT. Based on the CDR3 plus reference TRBV5-1 and TRBJ2-3, the full variable domain is KAGVTQTPRYLIKTRGQQVTLSCSPISGHRSVSWYQQTPGQGLQFLFEYFSETQRNKGNFPGRFSGRQFSNSRSEMNVSTLELGDSALYLCASSLEGTDTQYFGPGTRLTVL.

The CDR3 nucleotides are TGTGCCAGCAGTGATCACACCGGGGAGCTGTTTTTT. Protein: CASSDHTGELFF. This chain joins TRBV2 and TRBJ2-2, with D uncertain. Germline V gives CDR1 SNHLY, CDR2 FYNNEI. This CDR3 has 12 amino acids. V was trimmed by 3 bases and J by 3 bases, leaving 2 bases between them.

This clone has only one observation. The chain carries TRBV4-1 and TRBJ2-4, with D tentatively TRBD1 (5 bases). The CDR3 has 14 residues. The V end was cut by 0 bases, the J end by 10 bases, with 13 bases between. The V gene's germline CDR1 is MGHRA and CDR2 YSYEKL. The CDR3: CASSQEEDIPIQYF. CDR3 nucleotides: TGCGCCAGCAGCCAAGAAGAGGACATACCGATTCAGTACTTC.

This clone was counted between two and nine times. The chain employs TRBV19 and TRBJ2-2; D possibly matches TRBD1 or TRBD2 (5 bases each). CDR3 length: 15 residues. V lost 9 bases and J lost 0, with 14 bases in between. Germline-derived CDR1 and CDR2 are LNHDA and SQIVND (reference sequence). CDR3 coding DNA: TGTGCCAGCGGGAACAGGACCACGAACACCGGGGAGCTGTTTTTT. As protein: CASGNRTTNTGELFF.

This clone was observed a few times. V and J are TRBV18 and TRBJ2-1; no definite D call. V lost 2 bases, J lost 10 bases, and 15 bases lay in between. Germline V gene lookup returns CDR1 KGHSH and CDR2 LQKENI. The CDR3 loop spans 14 amino acids. The CDR3 coding sequence is TGTGCCAGCTCACCAAGGCTCGAAATCCGGGAGCAGTTCTTC. Amino acid sequence: CASSPRLEIREQFF. Looking up the rest from reference TRBV18 and TRBJ2-1 gives the full variable domain: NAGVMQNPRHLVRRRGQEARLRCSPMKGHSHVYWYRQLPEEGLKFMVYLQKENIIDESGMPKERFSAEFPKEGPSILRIQQVVRGDSAAYFCASSPRLEIREQFFGPGTRLTVL.

A word on this clone: Additional DNA sequences in this sample encode the identical CDR3. The V call is TRBV7-9, the J call TRBJ2-2; the D is unclear. The CDR3 is 14 amino acids. V shed 2 bases and J shed 1 base, with 5 bases lying between them. Germline loops: CDR1 SEHNR, CDR2 FQNEAQ (reference sequence). This CDR3 reads CASSLLGNTGELFF. In nucleotides, the CDR3 is TGTGCCAGCAGCTTATTAGGGAACACCGGGGAGCTGTTTTTT.

This chain uses TRBV4-1 with TRBJ2-5; D uncertain. There are 14 residues in the CDR3. Trimming pared 1 base from V and 5 bases from J, leaving 11 bases between. Germline V gene sequence: CDR1 MGHRA, CDR2 YSYEKL. CDR3 region: CASSQGFLAETQYF. The CDR3 coding sequence is TGCGCCAGCAGCCAAGGGTTTCTTGCGGAGACCCAGTACTTC.

In regard to this clone: The sample holds other DNA sequences that translate to the same CDR3. This rearrangement joins TRBV28 to TRBJ2-7; no firm D call. The germline gives CDR1 MDHEN, CDR2 SYDVKM. The germline V and J ends were trimmed by 1 base and 4 bases, with 5 bases remaining between them. The length of the CDR3 is 12 residues. The CDR3 loop reads CASSLSRYEQYF. CDR3 in DNA: TGTGCCAGCAGTTTATCCCGTTACGAGCAGTACTTC. Supplemented by reference TRBV28 and TRBJ2-7, the full variable domain reads DVKVTQSSRYLVKRTGEKVFLECVQDMDHENMFWYRQDPGLGLRLIYFSYDVKMKEKGDIPEGYSVSREKKERFSLILESASTNQTSMYLCASSLSRYEQYFGPGTRLTVT.

The gene calls are TRBV10-3 and TRBJ1-6, with TRBD1 matching 10 bases. The CDR3 consists of 15 residues. From germline, CDR1 is ENHRY and CDR2 SYGVKD. V lost 8 bases to trimming and J lost 8 bases; unmatched junction nucleotides: 9. In DNA, the CDR3 is TGTGCCATCGGATCCCTCGGGACAGGGGATTCACCCCTCCACTTT. Amino acids: CAIGSLGTGDSPLHF.

This clone is a singleton in its sample. The genes are TRBV29-1 and TRBJ2-7, with 13 nucleotides matching TRBD2. The junction had 4 bases not matched to a gene; V was cut back by 4 bases and J by 4 bases. The CDR3 is made up of 14 amino acids. Germline V lookup: CDR1 SQVTM, CDR2 ANQGSEA. The CDR3 is CSVATSGGAYEQYF. For the CDR3, the DNA is TGCAGCGTTGCCACTAGCGGGGGGGCATACGAGCAGTACTTC.

The rearrangement joins TRBV30 to TRBJ2-5, with D uncertain. V lost 0 bases, J lost 4 bases, and 9 bases lay in between. The CDR3 extends over 13 amino acids. Germline V gene sequence: CDR1 GTSNPN, CDR2 SVGIG (reference sequence). The CDR3 loop is CAWSVVFPETQYF. Written as DNA, the CDR3 is TGTGCCTGGAGTGTAGTTTTCCCAGAGACCCAGTACTTC.